The clone carrying this T cell receptor (beta chain) was recorded many times. Its antigen is still unknown. The CDR3 loop spans 14 amino acids. Germline V CDR1 and CDR2: LGHDT, YNNKEL (reference sequence). V was cut by 2 bases and J by 3 bases, with 10 bases left in between. Universal primer sites and UMIs were introduced during 5'RACE template-switching synthesis of TCR cDNA. TCRdb fed the 5' RACE reads into MiXCR, producing one record per CDR3 protein. The table lists 200,000 to 250,000 distinct CDR3 sequences, 6.9% of them singletons. This sample is drawn from a study of T cells after yellow fever vaccination. Study overall: Low-cell-number fractions were prepared with SMART-Seq v4 Ultra Low Input.

Notes on the study in general: Clones that expanded after primary vaccination mostly reappeared after the booster (nearly 98% CD4, approximately 87% CD8).

The sample consisted of CD4+ T cells sorted from PBMCs, taken 15 days after the yellow fever booster vaccination. This clonotype originated in a man aged 25 to 45 who received the YFV17D yellow fever vaccine. V and J are TRBV3-1 and TRBJ1-1; tentative D call: TRBD1 (5 bases). DNA for the CDR3: TGTGCCAGCAGCCAACTGGGGCGGGACACTGAAGCTTTCTTT. This translates into CASSQLGRDTEAFF.